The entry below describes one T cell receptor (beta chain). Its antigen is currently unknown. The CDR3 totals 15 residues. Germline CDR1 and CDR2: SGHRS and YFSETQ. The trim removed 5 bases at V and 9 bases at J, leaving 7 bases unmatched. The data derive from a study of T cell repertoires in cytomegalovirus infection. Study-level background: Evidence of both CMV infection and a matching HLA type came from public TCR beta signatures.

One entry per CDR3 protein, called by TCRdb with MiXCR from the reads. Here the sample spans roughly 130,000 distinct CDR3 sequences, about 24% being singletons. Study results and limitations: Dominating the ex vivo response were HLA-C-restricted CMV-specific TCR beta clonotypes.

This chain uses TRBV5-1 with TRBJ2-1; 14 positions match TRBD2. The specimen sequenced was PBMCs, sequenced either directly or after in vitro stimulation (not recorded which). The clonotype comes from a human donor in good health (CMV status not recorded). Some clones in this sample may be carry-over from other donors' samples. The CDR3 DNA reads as TGCGCCAGCAGGACTAGCGGGAGGGCCATGAGTGAGCAGTTCTTC. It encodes CASRTSGRAMSEQFF.